The rows below give T cell receptor beta chains drawn from one sample of a study of brain T cells in children with intractable seizures. Sequencing was performed with immunoSEQ multiplex PCR; in TCRdb, only in-frame clones are kept and a portion is missing. Here the sample spans approximately 3,900 clones, about three quarters being singletons. This specimen consisted of resected brain tissue, obtained at surgery. The receptors derive from a girl aged 2 to 10 with Rasmussen encephalitis and intractable seizures. Both conserved end residues are part of each CDR3. D genes are given only for firm matches. Some rows have no size entry. The others give once, few or many, or a class for an expanded clone.

J gene,V gene,clone size,D gene,CDR3 DNA,CDR3 protein
TRBJ2-1,TRBV7-9,-,-,TGTGCCAGCAGCTTATCAGAGAGCTCCTACAATGAGCAGTTCTTC,CASSLSESSYNEQFF
TRBJ1-3,TRBV9,-,-,TGCGCCAGCAGCTTAGGATCAGGCTACGGAAACACCATATATTTT,CASSLGSGYGNTIYF
TRBJ1-2,TRBV6-5,-,TRBD1,TGTGCCAGCAGACCCCCGGGACAGGGGGCGGTCGGCTACACCTTC,CASRPPGQGAVGYTF
TRBJ1-1,TRBV6-5,-,TRBD1,TGTGCCAGCAGTTATGGGACAGGGGGTGAAGCTTTCTTT,CASSYGTGGEAFF
TRBJ1-1,TRBV21-1,few,-,TGTGCCAGCAGCGAACAACAGGGGGCCCCTAGCACTGAAGCTTTCTTT,CASSEQQGAPSTEAFF
TRBJ2-5,TRBV7-3,-,-,TGTGCCAGCAGCTCAATCGGTGGGGGCGGGGAGACCCAGTACTTC,CASSSIGGGGETQYF
TRBJ2-1,TRBV18,few,TRBD2,TGTGCCAGCTCACCTTCTTATAGCGGGGGGGCCTGGTGGGACAATGAGCAGTTCTTC,CASSPSYSGGAWWDNEQFF
TRBJ2-7,TRBV4-1,once,TRBD1,TGCGCCAGCAGCCAGACGACAGGGCCCGCCTACGAGCAGTACTTC,CASSQTTGPAYEQYF
TRBJ2-7,TRBV7-9,-,TRBD1,TGTGCCAGCAGCGGACAGGGATTCTACGAGCAGTACTTC,CASSGQGFYEQYF
TRBJ2-7,TRBV7-8,-,TRBD1,TGTGCCAGCAGCCAGACAGGGGTCCCCGACTACGAGCAGTACTTC,CASSQTGVPDYEQYF
TRBJ2-2,TRBV30,-,-,TGTGCCTGGAGTGGCCGGATAACGAACACCGGGGAGCTGTTTTTT,CAWSGRITNTGELFF
TRBJ2-1,TRBV5-1,-,-,TGCGCCAGCAGCTTCACGGACTTACCCGATGAGCAGTTCTTC,CASSFTDLPDEQFF
TRBJ1-4,TRBV27,-,-,TGTGCCAGCAGTTTGCGAGCAACTAATGAAAAACTGTTTTTT,CASSLRATNEKLFF
TRBJ1-3,TRBV23-1,-,-,TGCGCCAGCAGCCCCGGGTACACTGGAAACACCATATATTTT,CASSPGYTGNTIYF
TRBJ2-3,TRBV2,-,TRBD2,TGTGCCAGCAGTTTACTAGCGACCAGCACAGATACGCAGTATTTT,CASSLLATSTDTQYF
TRBJ1-5,TRBV2,-,TRBD1,TGTGCCAGCAGTTGGGGACAGGGGGCTAGGCAGCCCCAGCATTTT,CASSWGQGARQPQHF
TRBJ2-5,TRBV29-1,-,-,TGCAGCGTTGTAAGGCATGGGGCCCCCCAAGAGACCCAGTACTTC,CSVVRHGAPQETQYF
TRBJ2-2,TRBV13,-,TRBD1,TGTGCCAGCAGTTCTGGCCCGACAGGGGGCACCGGGGAGCTGTTTTTT,CASSSGPTGGTGELFF
TRBJ2-2,TRBV7-9,few,-,TGTGCCAGCAGCCCTAGGGGAGAGGGCTTACACACCGGGGAGCTGTTTTTT,CASSPRGEGLHTGELFF
TRBJ2-2,TRBV7-2,-,-,TGTGCCAGCAGCTTAGGGGTGAACACCGGGGAGCTGTTTTTT,CASSLGVNTGELFF
TRBJ2-7,TRBV29-1,-,TRBD2,TGCAGCGTTGAACCTCCTAGCGGGGGATCCTACGAGCAGTACTTC,CSVEPPSGGSYEQYF
TRBJ2-7,TRBV11-1,-,-,TGTGCCAGCAGCTTCACAGGTGGCAACGAGCAGTACTTC,CASSFTGGNEQYF
TRBJ2-3,TRBV18,-,TRBD1,TGTGCCAGCCGCCTAACAGGGGGTAGGGGCACAGATACGCAGTATTTT,CASRLTGGRGTDTQYF
TRBJ1-1,TRBV11-1,-,TRBD1,TGTGCCAGCAACAACAGGGGCGTTGAAGCTTTCTTT,CASNNRGVEAFF
TRBJ2-1,TRBV5-1,-,-,TGCGCCAGCAGTATGGAGGGACAAGGGACGGATGAGCAGTTCTTC,CASSMEGQGTDEQFF
TRBJ2-2,TRBV28,-,TRBD1,TGTGCCAGCAGGAGCGGGACAGGGGACACCGGGGAGCTGTTTTTT,CASRSGTGDTGELFF
TRBJ2-1,TRBV7-9,-,TRBD1,TGTGCCAGCAGCCACCGGGACAGGGGGCCCTACAATGAGCAGTTCTTC,CASSHRDRGPYNEQFF
TRBJ1-3,TRBV29-1,-,-,TGCAGCGTTGGGATCTCTGGAAACACCATATATTTT,CSVGISGNTIYF
TRBJ1-1,TRBV11-2,-,-,TGTGCCAGCAGATTAGAGGGCCATCCCAACACTGAAGCTTTCTTT,CASRLEGHPNTEAFF
TRBJ2-3,TRBV7-9,-,TRBD2,TGTGCCAGCAGCCTTTTTCGCGGGGGGGCTGTGTTAGTTGGAGATACGCAGTATTTT,CASSLFRGGAVLVGDTQYF
TRBJ2-3,TRBV19,medium-sized,-,TGTGCCAGTAGCGGGACCGAGATTAGCACAGATACGCAGTATTTT,CASSGTEISTDTQYF
TRBJ2-7,TRBV10-3,-,-,TGTGCCATCAGTGAGCGGTTGAGCGAGCAGTACTTC,CAISERLSEQYF
TRBJ1-3,TRBV9,-,-,TGTGCCAGCAGCGTAGAGTCAGGGAGTACTGGAAACACCATATATTTT,CASSVESGSTGNTIYF
TRBJ1-2,TRBV25-1,-,-,TGTGCCAGCTGGGACCGACTATCTATGGGCTACACCTTC,CASWDRLSMGYTF
TRBJ2-1,TRBV19,-,-,TGTGCCAGTAGTATAGTAGGGGGAGTTGAGCAGTTCTTC,CASSIVGGVEQFF
TRBJ2-2,TRBV7-9,-,-,TGTGCCAGCAGCCCATTCTCGCCGGGGGCCGAGAACACCGGGGAGCTGTTTTTT,CASSPFSPGAENTGELFF
TRBJ1-5,TRBV4-1,few,-,TGCGCCAGCAGCCAAGAGCGGGGCCTCAATCAGCCCCAGCATTTT,CASSQERGLNQPQHF
TRBJ2-5,TRBV5-1,-,TRBD2,TGCGCCAGCAGCTTGCGGGGGGGAGAGACCCAGTACTTC,CASSLRGGETQYF
TRBJ2-3,TRBV7-2,-,-,TGTGCCAGCAGCTTAGGCCGGGAGTACGTATCAGATACGCAGTATTTT,CASSLGREYVSDTQYF
TRBJ2-7,TRBV20-1,-,-,TGCAGTGCTAGTCGGGCTGCTAGCTACGAGCAGTACTTC,CSASRAASYEQYF
TRBJ2-1,TRBV4-1,-,-,TGCGCCAGCAGCCAAGATCCCTTCTATCGAGAGCAGTTCTTC,CASSQDPFYREQFF
TRBJ2-5,TRBV30,-,-,TGTGCCTGGAGTCATACGGGGGAGACCCAGTACTTC,CAWSHTGETQYF
TRBJ2-1,TRBV12-5,-,TRBD2,TGTGCTAGTGGACCCTGGACTAGCGGGATGACCTACAATGAGCAGTTCTTC,CASGPWTSGMTYNEQFF
TRBJ2-3,TRBV4-2,medium-sized,TRBD2,TGTGCCAGCAGCCAAGCCCGACTAGCGGCAGATACGCAGTATTTT,CASSQARLAADTQYF
TRBJ1-4,TRBV28,-,-,TGTGCCAGCACCTGGTCCTGGACTAATGAAAAACTGTTTTTT,CASTWSWTNEKLFF